This T cell receptor (beta chain) stems from a study of response to subunit inactivated influenza vaccine (dated by TCRdb to between 2018 and 2020). Looking at the study overall: Deep quantitative profiling of the T cell receptor repertoire was used in the study to follow responses to a trivalent subunit inactivated influenza vaccine.

Libraries were prepared through RT-PCR. The sample was run on an Illumina HiSeq 2500. TCRdb reworked the public reads: Q25 trimming with fastp, MiXCR clone assembly, productive beta chains retained. Under each unique CDR3 protein, matching rows form one entry showing the most common genes and DNA. This sample has about 500,000 distinct CDR3 sequences in its table, and roughly 7.6% of those were observed once. In total, the top ten clones hold about an eighth of the sample. Counted from cysteine to phenylalanine, this CDR3 has 15 amino acids. CDR3 DNA is the only sequence kept; it has 45 bases, read in frame from the first base. Trimming at the junction amounts to 1 base on V and 2 bases on J, and the germline ends lie 11 bases apart. As encoded in the germline V gene, CDR1 is SGHRS while CDR2 is YFSETQ. What the study reported, not specific to this receptor: According to the authors, only a limited number of new T cells may be recruited by each seasonal influenza vaccination.

This clonotype was seen more than once but under ten times. Its recognized antigen is unknown. Base qualities were left out, and no much larger clone turns up one base away. This sample comprised PBMCs from blood, obtained about 24 months after vaccination. The chain employs TRBV5-1 and TRBJ2-3, and TRBD2 may be the D gene, going by 6 matching bases. The source of this sequence is a man aged 50 to 75 who received an inactivated influenza vaccine. Donor details come from another sample of the same person, matched by shared clones. The DNA is as follows: TGCGCCAGCAGCTTGTCGGGGGAAATCACAGATACGCAGTATTTT. This sequence encodes CASSLSGEITDTQYF.